The entry that follows covers one T cell receptor beta chain sequence. The data originate from a study of blood T cell repertoires in COVID-19. Study-wide background: The origin of the acute and convalescent COVID-19 samples was the United States, Italy and Spain.

This CDR3 contains 14 residues. Germline CDR1 reads SGHDT; CDR2 reads YYEEEE. The V gene lost 4 bases and the J gene lost 5 bases, with 13 bases spanning the gap. The table came from immunoSEQ multiplex PCR; TCRdb's copy has only in-frame clones and leaves some out. This table holds 120,000 or so clones, over 75% found once. V usage is TRBV5-6 and J usage is TRBJ1-5; weak D call: TRBD1 (6 bases). The origin of this receptor is an older man with active or convalescent COVID-19. Sequenced input: peripheral blood. DNA of the CDR3: TGTGCCAGCAGCCTAGTCGGACAGCATCAGCCCCAGCATTTT. Translating gives CASSLVGQHQPQHF.